The sequence of this TCR beta chain was determined in a study of cytomegalovirus exposure and HLA in healthy donors. Study-level information: In an early release, HLA-typed donors contributed tens of millions of unique TCR sequences.

The study sampled nominally healthy donors, though unrecorded immune exposures were likely. Both 60 Vbeta primers and 13 Jbeta primers went into the PCR. Clones were read by immunoSEQ multiplex PCR, and TCRdb kept only the in-frame ones, dropping some. Of roughly 140,000 clones listed, about 79% were seen once; the top ten hold less than 3%. Study-wide results and limits: Rare TCR sequences dominated, though some public TCRs recurred in many donors.

The CDR3 sequence is 15 residues long. V was clipped by 3 bases and J by 1 base, with 12 bases between them. Germline lookup yields CDR1 SEHNR and CDR2 FQNEAQ (reference sequence). Comment on this clone: Antigen unknown.

Sequencing used PBMCs. The origin of this receptor is a male donor in good health and CMV-seronegative. The V and J genes are TRBV7-9 and TRBJ2-5; D unresolved. Here the CDR3 DNA reads TGTGCCAGCAGCTTTGGAAGTCGACTCCAAGAGACCCAGTACTTC. Protein sequence: CASSFGSRLQETQYF.